Detailed here is one T cell receptor beta chain. The sample is drawn from a study of CD8 T cells in Susac syndrome. Random hexamers were used to reverse transcribe the RNA input (about 0.5 to 1 ug). TCRdb passed the immunoSEQ multiplex PCR reads through MiXCR, listing each CDR3 protein once. The sample holds about 430,000 distinct CDR3 sequences, approximately 85% seen once. Germline CDR1 is LGHDT and CDR2 is YNNKEL (reference sequence). Trimming took 0 bases from V and 5 from J, leaving 17 bases between them. The CDR3 extends over 17 amino acids. The sequenced sample was CD8+ T cells from PBMCs. The clonotype originates from a human donor with multiple sclerosis. The chain couples TRBV3-1 to TRBJ2-1; perhaps TRBD2 as D (6 bases). CDR3: CASSQDWVGRSHNEQFF. The DNA of the CDR3 is TGTGCCAGCAGCCAAGATTGGGTCGGGAGAAGCCACAATGAGCAGTTCTTC.